The 18 T cell receptor beta chains given below trace back to one sample, sequenced in a study of blood T cell repertoires in COVID-19. Some clones are missing from TCRdb's copy, which holds only in-frame ones; the method was immunoSEQ multiplex PCR. The sample has over 35,000 clones, over 75% seen once. Material: peripheral blood. These TCRs come from a man over 45 with acute or convalescent COVID-19.

The chain is built from TRBV27 and TRBJ2-7; 9 nucleotides align to TRBD1. The CDR3 totals 15 residues. From germline, CDR1 is MNHEY and CDR2 SMNVEV (reference sequence). V lost 3 bases to trimming and J lost 6 bases; unmatched junction nucleotides: 9. Written as DNA, the CDR3 is TGTGCCAGCAGTTTGACCTGGGACAGGGTAAGCGAGCAGTACTTC. It yields the protein CASSLTWDRVSEQYF.

The rearrangement links TRBV2 to TRBJ2-2, with TRBD2 matching over 10 bases. Germline V gene sequence: CDR1 SNHLY, CDR2 FYNNEI. V lost 3 bases and J lost 2; bases outside the gene matches: 6. CDR3 length: 17 amino acids. The CDR3 bases are TGTGCCAGCAGTGACGATAGCGGGGGGCCTAACACCGGGGAGCTGTTTTTT. This translates into CASSDDSGGPNTGELFF. The full variable domain, rest sourced from reference TRBV2 and TRBJ2-2, is EPEVTQTPSHQVTQMGQEVILRCVPISNHLYFYWYRQILGQKVEFLVSFYNNEISEKSEIFDDQFSVERPDGSNFTLKIRSTKLEDSAMYFCASSDDSGGPNTGELFFGEGSRLTVL.

The chain employs TRBV5-1 and TRBJ1-1; TRBD1 might be the D (5 bases). The CDR3 consists of 14 residues. Germline assignment: CDR1 SGHRS and CDR2 YFSETQ. V was shortened by 8 bases and J by 0 bases, with 14 bases between the two germline ends. The CDR3: CASKPGGVNTEAFF. The CDR3 DNA sequence: TGCGCCAGTAAACCGGGAGGGGTGAACACTGAAGCTTTCTTT. The entire variable domain, with the rest obtained from reference TRBV5-1 and TRBJ1-1, is as follows: KAGVTQTPRYLIKTRGQQVTLSCSPISGHRSVSWYQQTPGQGLQFLFEYFSETQRNKGNFPGRFSGRQFSNSRSEMNVSTLELGDSALYLCASKPGGVNTEAFFGQGTRLTVV.

This rearrangement joins TRBV2 to TRBJ1-4; D may be TRBD1 (5 bases). V was trimmed by 4 bases and J by 8 bases, leaving 11 bases between them. This CDR3 has 13 residues. In germline, CDR1 is SNHLY, CDR2 FYNNEI. Here the CDR3 DNA reads TGTGCCAGCAGTGGCCGGGGGGGAGAAAAACTGTTTTTT. Translation: CASSGRGGEKLFF. Full variable domain (missing parts from reference TRBV2 and TRBJ1-4): EPEVTQTPSHQVTQMGQEVILRCVPISNHLYFYWYRQILGQKVEFLVSFYNNEISEKSEIFDDQFSVERPDGSNFTLKIRSTKLEDSAMYFCASSGRGGEKLFFGSGTQLSVL.

The rearrangement links TRBV2 to TRBJ1-1, with 9 bases aligning to TRBD1. This CDR3 comprises 14 residues. Germline loops: CDR1 SNHLY, CDR2 FYNNEI. Trimming cost V 6 bases and J 0 bases; bases outside gene matches: 2. The DNA for the CDR3 is TGTGCCAGCAGGGGGGACAGGGTGAACACTGAAGCTTTCTTT. The encoded protein is CASRGDRVNTEAFF.

This clone was seen just once. The genes are TRBV5-1 and TRBJ1-1; TRBD1 matches 8 bases. CDR3 size: 14 residues. V lost 3 bases, J lost 2 bases, and 3 bases stayed unmatched. CDR1 is SGHRS and CDR2 is YFSETQ in the germline V gene. In DNA, the CDR3 is TGCGCCAGCAGCTCCGGGACAGGTAACACTGAAGCTTTCTTT. Its translation: CASSSGTGNTEAFF.

This chain connects TRBV18 to TRBJ2-7, with 7 bases identical to TRBD2. With V trimmed by 2 bases and J by 6 bases, 4 bases remained unmatched. CDR3 length: 13 residues. The germline V gene has CDR1 KGHSH and CDR2 LQKENI. The CDR3 DNA reads TGTGCCAGCTCACCAAGCGGGACTGGCGAGCAGTACTTC. Its translation: CASSPSGTGEQYF.

The rearrangement links TRBV6-5 to TRBJ1-6, with D unclear. This CDR3 region has 14 residues. The germline V gene encodes CDR1 MNHEY and CDR2 SVGAGI. Trimming shortened V by 6 bases and J by 7 bases, and 13 bases separated the two germline ends. This CDR3 reads CASSYTAGNSPLHF. For the CDR3, the DNA is TGTGCCAGCAGCTACACGGCGGGGAATTCACCCCTCCACTTT.

V and J are TRBV28 and TRBJ2-7, with 11 bases fitting TRBD1. V was clipped by 3 bases and J by 3 bases; unmatched bases: 4. Germline V gene data show CDR1 as MDHEN and CDR2 as SYDVKM. This CDR3 is 15 amino acids long. The DNA of the CDR3 is TGTGCCAGCAGTTTGGGGGACAGGGGGTACTACGAGCAGTACTTC. It specifies CASSLGDRGYYEQYF.

This clone came up once. The chain couples TRBV9 to TRBJ2-2, with 8 nucleotides matching TRBD1. Germline CDR1 is SGDLS and CDR2 is YYNGEE. After removal of 3 bases from V and 3 bases from J, the junction contained 10 bases not matched to a gene. The CDR3 length is 17 residues. The CDR3: CASSAAGGEVYTGELFF. Written as DNA, the CDR3 is TGTGCCAGCAGCGCCGCAGGGGGCGAGGTCTACACCGGGGAGCTGTTTTTT.

This chain joins TRBV28 and TRBJ1-3, with TRBD1 matching over 7 bases. The CDR3 contains 13 residues. The germline V gene encodes CDR1 MDHEN and CDR2 SYDVKM. The V and J ends lost 7 bases and 4 bases, in that order; junction bases with no gene match: 4. CDR3 DNA: TGTGCCAGCAATGACAGGGTAGGAAACACCATATATTTT. It codes for CASNDRVGNTIYF. Full variable domain (missing parts from reference TRBV28 and TRBJ1-3): DVKVTQSSRYLVKRTGEKVFLECVQDMDHENMFWYRQDPGLGLRLIYFSYDVKMKEKGDIPEGYSVSREKKERFSLILESASTNQTSMYLCASNDRVGNTIYFGEGSWLTVV.

The chain has TRBV3-1 (or the pseudogene TRBV3-2) and TRBJ2-2, with TRBD2 matching over 10 bases. This CDR3 contains 16 residues. Germline V gene data show CDR1 as LGHDT and CDR2 as YNNKEL (reference sequence). The junction had 5 bases not matched to a gene; V was cut back by 0 bases and J by 7 bases. The CDR3 bases are TGTGCCAGCAGCCAAGAAAGCCTAGCGGGAGTCGGGGAGCTGTTTTTT. This encodes CASSQESLAGVGELFF.

The J gene is TRBJ2-7, the V gene TRBV7-9; no clear D gene. The CDR3 spans 13 residues. Germline values: CDR1 SEHNR, CDR2 FQNEAQ (reference sequence). Trimming pared 2 bases from V and 3 bases from J, leaving 8 bases between. The CDR3 is CASSLSDYYEQYF. The CDR3, as DNA: TGTGCCAGCAGCTTATCAGATTACTACGAGCAGTACTTC.

The genes are TRBV5-1 and TRBJ1-2; D is perhaps TRBD1 (6 bases). This CDR3 contains 15 residues. Per germline, CDR1 SGHRS and CDR2 YFSETQ. V lost 5 bases and J lost 4, with 18 bases in between. The CDR3 is CASSPPGQTIYGYTF. CDR3 nucleotides: TGCGCCAGCAGTCCACCGGGACAAACTATCTATGGCTACACCTTC.

V and J are TRBV24-1 and TRBJ2-1; 9 nucleotides match TRBD2. The CDR3 runs 14 residues. V gave up 12 bases and J gave up 5 bases; unmatched junction bases: 10. Germline loops: CDR1 KGHDR, CDR2 SFDVKD. CDR3 nucleotide sequence: TGTGCCGCCGCGGGAGGGTATGAGGACAATGAGCAGTTCTTC. As protein: CAAAGGYEDNEQFF.

The chain combines TRBV5-1 with TRBJ2-2; D gene ambiguous. Germline CDR1 reads SGHRS; CDR2 reads YFSETQ. V was trimmed by 1 base and J by 6 bases, leaving 10 bases between them. CDR3 size: 14 residues. The CDR3 here is CASSLTAEAGELFF. In nucleotides, the CDR3 is TGCGCCAGCAGCTTGACGGCCGAGGCCGGGGAGCTGTTTTTT.

The V and J genes are TRBV5-1 and TRBJ1-1; D call uncertain. CDR1 and CDR2 from the germline V gene are SGHRS and YFSETQ. CDR3 size: 13 residues. The V and J ends lost 0 bases and 5 bases respectively, with 8 bases between them. The CDR3 loop is CASSLVRGTEAFF. In DNA, the CDR3 is TGCGCCAGCAGCTTGGTTCGGGGTACTGAAGCTTTCTTT.

The chain recombines TRBV6-1 with TRBJ2-5, with 9 bases aligning to TRBD2. Germline CDR1 is MNHNS and CDR2 is SASEGT. V gave up 2 bases and J gave up 5 bases; unmatched junction bases: 9. CDR3 length: 16 amino acids. DNA for the CDR3: TGTGCCAGCAGTGAATTATCCGGCGGGGGGGCTGAGACCCAGTACTTC. Its translation is CASSELSGGGAETQYF.